The next 8 T cell receptor beta chains were all read from a single sample in a study of blood T cell repertoires in COVID-19. TCRdb keeps only in-frame clones here, not all; method: immunoSEQ multiplex PCR. The data show 200,000 to 250,000 clones, roughly nine tenths seen once. Material for sequencing was PBMCs or T cells enriched from blood (not recorded which). The source is a woman in her 50s in a cohort exposed to, infected with or recovered from COVID-19 (not recorded which).

In its sample, this clone was seen once. The chain joins TRBV7-9 to TRBJ1-5, with TRBD1 identical over 7 bases. After removal of 3 bases from V and 0 bases from J, the junction contained 5 bases not matched to a gene. This CDR3 spans 16 amino acids. Germline V gives CDR1 SEHNR, CDR2 FQNEAQ (reference sequence). CDR3 protein: CASSFHRGNSNQPQHF. CDR3 DNA: TGTGCCAGCAGCTTTCACAGGGGCAATAGCAATCAGCCCCAGCATTTT. Complete variable domain (other parts from reference TRBV7-9 and TRBJ1-5): DTGVSQNPRHKITKRGQNVTFRCDPISEHNRLYWYRQTLGQGPEFLTYFQNEAQLEKSRLLSDRFSAERPKGSFSTLEIQRTEQGDSAMYLCASSFHRGNSNQPQHFGDGTRLSIL.

The rearrangement uses TRBV27 and TRBJ2-7; maybe TRBD1 (5 bases). The CDR3 loop spans 13 amino acids. V was trimmed by 2 bases and J by 5 bases, leaving 10 bases between them. Germline V gene lookup returns CDR1 MNHEY and CDR2 SMNVEV (reference sequence). CDR3 in DNA: TGTGCCAGCAGTTTAGTTCAGGGTGACGAGCAGTACTTC. Protein product: CASSLVQGDEQYF.

The rearrangement joins TRBV5-4 to TRBJ2-7, with 7 bases fitting TRBD1. The germline CDR1 and CDR2 sequences are SGHNT and YYREEE (reference sequence). With V trimmed by 4 bases and J by 5 bases, 6 bases remained unmatched. There are 13 residues in the CDR3. The CDR3 DNA is TGTGCCAGCAGCCCGGGGACAGCTAACGAGCAGTACTTC. Protein: CASSPGTANEQYF.

The chain couples TRBV9 to TRBJ2-3; no clear D gene. The V end was cut by 0 bases, the J end by 0 bases, with 8 bases between. The length of the CDR3 is 15 residues. Germline-derived CDR1 and CDR2 are SGDLS and YYNGEE. CDR3 DNA sequence: TGTGCCAGCAGCGTAGGAGCCCCTAGCACAGATACGCAGTATTTT. It is translated as CASSVGAPSTDTQYF.

The chain couples TRBV11-2 to TRBJ2-7; weak D call: TRBD2 (7 bases). Germline V lookup: CDR1 SGHAT, CDR2 FQNNGV. V lost 5 bases, J lost 1 base, and 12 bases lay in between. This CDR3 region has 14 residues. The CDR3 sequence is CASSLRGGSYEQYF. The CDR3 nucleotides are TGTGCCAGCAGCCTGAGGGGGGGATCCTACGAGCAGTACTTC.

The genes are TRBV28 and TRBJ1-4; perhaps TRBD1 as D (6 bases). Germline CDR1 and CDR2: MDHEN and SYDVKM. V shed 3 bases and J shed 13 bases, with 12 bases lying between them. The CDR3 is made up of 12 amino acids. CDR3 protein: CASSFVGRGLFF. DNA of the CDR3: TGTGCCAGCAGTTTTGTTGGCAGGGGACTGTTTTTT. Full variable domain (rest looked up from reference TRBV28 and TRBJ1-4): DVKVTQSSRYLVKRTGEKVFLECVQDMDHENMFWYRQDPGLGLRLIYFSYDVKMKEKGDIPEGYSVSREKKERFSLILESASTNQTSMYLCASSFVGRGLFFGSGTQLSVL.

Here the CDR3 DNA reads TGCACCAGCTTACCCCTGGCGGGGCGCACAGATACGCAGTATTTT. Translating it yields CTSLPLAGRTDTQYF. The rearrangement joins TRBV1 to TRBJ2-3; the table's TRBD2 call for D was not verified on the DNA. TRBV1 constitutes a pseudogene. There are 15 residues in the CDR3.

The chain uses TRBV4-1 and TRBJ2-7; 10 nucleotides align to TRBD2. This CDR3 has 16 amino acids. J lost 1 base, V lost 3 bases, and 6 bases had no gene match. Germline V lookup: CDR1 MGHRA, CDR2 YSYEKL. CDR3 nucleotide sequence: TGCGCCAGCAGCCAGATAGCGGGGGGATCTTCCTACGAGCAGTACTTC. Translating gives CASSQIAGGSSYEQYF.